This T cell receptor beta chain was profiled in a study of T cells in Graves' hyperthyroidism and ophthalmopathy. Findings and limits, study-wide: Peripheral blood also featured most of the thyroid clonotypes expanded above 0.001.

Template material for amplifying TCR beta CDR3 regions consisted of RNA transcripts. TCR CDR3 underwent first-round RT-PCR with the HTBI primer set. In TCRdb, the multiplex PCR reads were re-called with MiXCR into one record per CDR3 protein. The table lists roughly 580,000 distinct CDR3 sequences, 14% of them singletons. Thyroid ultrasound and orbital computed tomography, with clinical symptoms and serum thyroxine and TRAb, informed diagnoses. This clonotype was seen repeatedly, ten times or more. Its antigen is still unknown. The CDR3 length is 16 residues. The ends lost 8 bases at V and 3 bases at J; junction bases unmatched: 10. The germline gives CDR1 SQVTM, CDR2 ANQGSEA.

The chain links TRBV29-1 to TRBJ2-1; 13 bases align to TRBD2. The receptor comes from a woman aged 25 to 39 with Graves' hyperthyroidism that later progressed to Graves' ophthalmopathy. The sample comprised blood. The CDR3 loop is CSSRGTSGIRYNEQFF. CDR3 nucleotide sequence: TGCAGCTCTAGGGGGACTAGCGGGATTCGCTACAATGAGCAGTTCTTC.